In its sample, the clone carrying this T cell receptor (beta chain) was seen a few times. Its antigen is still unknown. Scientists made TCR beta libraries using quantitative 5'-RACE with molecular barcodes. MiXCR was run by TCRdb on the 5' RACE reads, yielding one entry per CDR3 protein. The table has approximately 190,000 distinct CDR3 sequences, 13% seen once. The sample originates from a study of CD8 T cells in ankylosing spondylitis. Study-wide results and caveats: Disease-linked clones, CD8+, were relatively rare in peripheral blood. Certain motif variants had earlier been reported in reactive arthritis synovial fluid and blood. Matched ankylosing spondylitis synovial fluid reportedly showed significant enrichment of disease-linked clones.

This TCR was sampled from a female donor with ankylosing spondylitis or in good health (not recorded which). Material for sequencing was blood, either unsorted or a sorted T cell fraction (not recorded which).

Here the CDR3 reads CASSFLVGEGTDTQYF. In DNA form, the CDR3 reads TGTGCCAGCAGCTTTCTAGTGGGAGAGGGCACAGATACGCAGTATTTT. V usage is TRBV5-6 and J usage is TRBJ2-3, with D perhaps matching TRBD2 (5 bases). Germline values: CDR1 SGHDT, CDR2 YYEEEE. Trimming removed 2 bases from V and 1 base from J, with 14 bases in between. The CDR3 contains 16 residues.